A selection of T cell receptor beta chains follows, all from one sample in a study of blood T cell repertoires in COVID-19. Libraries were prepared by immunoSEQ multiplex PCR; TCRdb keeps only in-frame clonotypes and omits some of them. The table includes fewer than 200,000 clones, around 86% detected once. Sequencing was done on a sample of peripheral blood. These receptors were collected from an older woman with COVID-19, enrolled during active disease. Each CDR3 is given with its conserved first and last residue. Each record gives: D gene, J gene, CDR3 length, clone size, V gene, CDR3 DNA, CDR3 protein. D genes are given only for firm matches. Part of the rows lack a size; the others show once, few, many or a class for expanded clones.

d_call: TRBD1; j_call: TRBJ2-3; cdr3_length: 16; clone_size: NA; v_call: TRBV5-1; cdr3_nt: TGCGCCAGCAGCTTGGAAGCGGGACAGGGTGCAGATACGCAGTATTTT; cdr3_aa: CASSLEAGQGADTQYF
d_call: TRBD2; j_call: TRBJ2-3; cdr3_length: 15; clone_size: NA; v_call: TRBV7-2; cdr3_nt: TGTGCCAGTTATAGCGGGCTGACTAGCACAGATACGCAGTATTTT; cdr3_aa: CASYSGLTSTDTQYF
d_call: TRBD1; j_call: TRBJ1-1; cdr3_length: 14; clone_size: NA; v_call: TRBV3-1/TRBV3-2; cdr3_nt: TGTGCCAGCAGCTCCGGACAGGACGCCTGGTCGGCTTTCTTT; cdr3_aa: CASSSGQDAWSAFF
d_call: NA; j_call: TRBJ2-5; cdr3_length: 12; clone_size: NA; v_call: TRBV6-6; cdr3_nt: TGTGCCAGCAGTTATATCCAGGAGACCCAGTACTTC; cdr3_aa: CASSYIQETQYF
d_call: TRBD2; j_call: TRBJ2-2; cdr3_length: 17; clone_size: NA; v_call: TRBV7-6; cdr3_nt: TGTGCCAGCAGCAGCGGACTAGCGGCAACGGGGACCGGGGAGCTGTTTTTT; cdr3_aa: CASSSGLAATGTGELFF
d_call: NA; j_call: TRBJ1-5; cdr3_length: 16; clone_size: NA; v_call: TRBV6-2/TRBV6-3; cdr3_nt: TGTGCCAGCAGTTACTCGACGGGAACAGGGAATCAGCCCCAGCATTTT; cdr3_aa: CASSYSTGTGNQPQHF
d_call: NA; j_call: TRBJ2-7; cdr3_length: 15; clone_size: NA; v_call: TRBV5-4; cdr3_nt: TGTGCCAGCAGCTTTCCCCTTGGATCCGGGAACGAGCAGTACTTC; cdr3_aa: CASSFPLGSGNEQYF
d_call: TRBD2; j_call: TRBJ2-7; cdr3_length: 16; clone_size: NA; v_call: TRBV7-2; cdr3_nt: TGTGCCAGCAGCAGCCGACTAGCGGGAGGGCCGTACGAGCAGTACTTC; cdr3_aa: CASSSRLAGGPYEQYF
d_call: NA; j_call: TRBJ1-1; cdr3_length: 15; clone_size: NA; v_call: TRBV5-1; cdr3_nt: TGCGCCAGCAGCTCCCAAGGGGGAGCGAACACTGAAGCTTTCTTT; cdr3_aa: CASSSQGGANTEAFF
d_call: NA; j_call: TRBJ2-1; cdr3_length: 13; clone_size: NA; v_call: TRBV2; cdr3_nt: TGTGCCAGCTCGCTAGAGGCGTACAATGAGCAGTTCTTC; cdr3_aa: CASSLEAYNEQFF
d_call: NA; j_call: TRBJ1-2; cdr3_length: 13; clone_size: NA; v_call: TRBV7-8; cdr3_nt: TGTGCCACTAGCCCCCTAGAAGGCTATGGCTACACCTTC; cdr3_aa: CATSPLEGYGYTF
d_call: TRBD2; j_call: TRBJ2-1; cdr3_length: 15; clone_size: NA; v_call: TRBV6-5; cdr3_nt: TGTGCCAGCAGTTACGGACTAGCGGGCCACAATGAGCAGTTCTTC; cdr3_aa: CASSYGLAGHNEQFF
d_call: TRBD1; j_call: TRBJ2-7; cdr3_length: 15; clone_size: NA; v_call: TRBV24-1; cdr3_nt: TGTGCCACCAGTGATCCGCGACAGGGGGCCTACGAGCAGTACTTC; cdr3_aa: CATSDPRQGAYEQYF
d_call: NA; j_call: TRBJ2-3; cdr3_length: 17; clone_size: NA; v_call: TRBV27; cdr3_nt: TGTGCCAGCAGTCCCGTGGGGCGAGTTGTGAGCACAGATACGCAGTATTTT; cdr3_aa: CASSPVGRVVSTDTQYF
d_call: TRBD1; j_call: TRBJ1-2; cdr3_length: 15; clone_size: NA; v_call: TRBV5-6; cdr3_nt: TGTGCCAGCAGCTGGGGAGACAGGGTTGGTCTTGGCTACACCTTC; cdr3_aa: CASSWGDRVGLGYTF
d_call: NA; j_call: TRBJ2-1; cdr3_length: 14; clone_size: NA; v_call: TRBV18; cdr3_nt: TGTGCCAGCTCATTAGCGCCCCCTACGTATGAGCAGTTCTTC; cdr3_aa: CASSLAPPTYEQFF
d_call: NA; j_call: TRBJ2-7; cdr3_length: 9; clone_size: NA; v_call: TRBV27; cdr3_nt: TGTGCCCGCTACTACGAGCAGTACTTC; cdr3_aa: CARYYEQYF
d_call: TRBD1; j_call: TRBJ2-2; cdr3_length: 15; clone_size: NA; v_call: TRBV2; cdr3_nt: TGTGCCAGCAGTCCCGGGACAGCACATGGCGGGGAGCTGTTTTTT; cdr3_aa: CASSPGTAHGGELFF
d_call: NA; j_call: TRBJ1-2; cdr3_length: 16; clone_size: NA; v_call: TRBV6-6; cdr3_nt: TGTGCCAGCAGTTACCAGGCAGCAGGGGCTAACTATGGCTACACCTTC; cdr3_aa: CASSYQAAGANYGYTF
d_call: TRBD2; j_call: TRBJ2-3; cdr3_length: 16; clone_size: NA; v_call: TRBV24-1; cdr3_nt: TGTGCCACCAGTGATCACAAGCGGGGAAGCACAGATACGCAGTATTTT; cdr3_aa: CATSDHKRGSTDTQYF
d_call: TRBD2; j_call: TRBJ2-2; cdr3_length: 15; clone_size: NA; v_call: TRBV4-1; cdr3_nt: TGCGCCAGCAGGTCACTAGCGGGAAACACCGGGGAGCTGTTTTTT; cdr3_aa: CASRSLAGNTGELFF
d_call: NA; j_call: TRBJ1-1; cdr3_length: 14; clone_size: NA; v_call: TRBV6-2/TRBV6-3; cdr3_nt: TGTGCCAGCAGCCGCAACGGACTGAGCACTGAAGCTTTCTTT; cdr3_aa: CASSRNGLSTEAFF
d_call: NA; j_call: TRBJ1-2; cdr3_length: 16; clone_size: few; v_call: TRBV6-4; cdr3_nt: TGTGCCAGCAGTGACTACGGGACTCCCGGGAACTATGGCTACACCTTC; cdr3_aa: CASSDYGTPGNYGYTF
d_call: NA; j_call: TRBJ2-1; cdr3_length: 16; clone_size: NA; v_call: TRBV6-2/TRBV6-3; cdr3_nt: TGTGCCAGCAGTCCCCTGCTAGCAATCTCCTACAATGAGCAGTTCTTC; cdr3_aa: CASSPLLAISYNEQFF
d_call: TRBD1; j_call: TRBJ2-5; cdr3_length: 15; clone_size: NA; v_call: TRBV6-5; cdr3_nt: TGTGCCAGCAGCCTCAACAGGGGGCGCATGGAGACCCAGTACTTC; cdr3_aa: CASSLNRGRMETQYF
d_call: TRBD1; j_call: TRBJ2-7; cdr3_length: 13; clone_size: NA; v_call: TRBV27; cdr3_nt: TGTGCCAGCCCGGGACAGGGGCCACGGGAGCAGTACTTC; cdr3_aa: CASPGQGPREQYF
d_call: NA; j_call: TRBJ2-7; cdr3_length: 17; clone_size: NA; v_call: TRBV21-1; cdr3_nt: TGTGCCAGCAGCCCGTCACAATGGGGACAACCCTTATACGAGCAGTACTTC; cdr3_aa: CASSPSQWGQPLYEQYF
d_call: TRBD1; j_call: TRBJ2-2; cdr3_length: 15; clone_size: NA; v_call: TRBV7-3; cdr3_nt: TGTGCCAGCAGCCCGGGACAGGGCCGCACCGGGGAGCTGTTTTTT; cdr3_aa: CASSPGQGRTGELFF
d_call: TRBD2; j_call: TRBJ2-3; cdr3_length: 15; clone_size: NA; v_call: TRBV7-2; cdr3_nt: TGTGCCAGCAGCTTACGCGGGAGGGCATCAGATACGCAGTATTTT; cdr3_aa: CASSLRGRASDTQYF